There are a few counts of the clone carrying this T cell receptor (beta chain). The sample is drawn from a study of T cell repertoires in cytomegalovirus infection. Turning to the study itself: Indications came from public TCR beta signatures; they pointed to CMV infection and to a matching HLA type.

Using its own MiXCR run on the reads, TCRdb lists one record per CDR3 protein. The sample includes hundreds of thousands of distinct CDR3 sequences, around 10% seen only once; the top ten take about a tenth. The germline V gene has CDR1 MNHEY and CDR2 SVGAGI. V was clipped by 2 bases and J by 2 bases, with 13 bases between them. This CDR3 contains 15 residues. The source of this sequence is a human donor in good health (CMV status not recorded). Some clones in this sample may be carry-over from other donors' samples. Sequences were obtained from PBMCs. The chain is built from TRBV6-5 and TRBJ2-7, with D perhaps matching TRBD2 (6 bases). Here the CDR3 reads CASSYQDGTPYEQYF. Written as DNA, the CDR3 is TGTGCCAGCAGTTACCAAGACGGGACTCCCTACGAGCAGTACTTC.